The TCR beta chain described here comes from a study of blood T cell repertoires in COVID-19. The overall study: T cells, B-cell-depleted T cells, or PBMCs provided the cDNA or gDNA that served as material.

Patients from Seattle were sampled longitudinally, starting during active infection. This clone occurred a few times. CDR1 and CDR2 (germline): MDHEN, SYDVKM. J gave up 1 base and V 4 bases, and 12 bases lay outside the gene matches. This CDR3 contains 17 residues. Original processing notes: Estimation of nucleated cell counts was performed using reference gene primer amplification. Data came from immunoSEQ multiplex PCR; TCRdb stores just in-frame clones and leaves some out. V and J calls and clone size are those listed in that table; D and trimming were worked out from the DNA. Among over 150,000 clones listed, 75% to 90% were seen once.

This receptor was obtained from a woman in her sixties or seventies with COVID-19, enrolled during active disease. Sequenced input: peripheral blood. The chain has TRBV28 and TRBJ1-1; 7 nucleotides agree with TRBD1. CDR3 sequence (DNA): TGTGCCAGCAGTTCTGGGGGAGCAGGGGGGAAGAACACTGAAGCTTTCTTT. Its translation is CASSSGGAGGKNTEAFF.